The present T cell receptor (beta chain) was sequenced within a study of vaccination effects on CD4 cells after COVID-19. The assay was immunoSEQ multiplex PCR, and TCRdb's table has in-frame clones only and misses some. The sample lists approximately 30,000 clones; roughly 73% were seen once. The ViraFEST assay expanded antigen-specific CD4+ T cells with viral peptide pools before sequencing. Around day 10 of culture, CD4+ T cells were separated out. Recipients of the vaccine had no prior SARS-CoV-2 infection and negative nucleocapsid antibodies. The authors exchanged half the medium for IL-2 medium on days 3 and 7. Turning to this clone: Antigen: not known.

V was trimmed by 6 bases and J by 16 bases, leaving 16 bases between them. The CDR3 sequence is 12 residues long. Germline V gene data show CDR1 as MDHEN and CDR2 as SYDVKM. The sequence was obtained from a human donor who received a COVID-19 vaccine. This rearrangement joins TRBV28 to TRBJ1-6; weak D call: TRBD1 (5 bases). Specimen: CD4+ T cells from PBMCs cultured with HCoV-NL63 spike peptides, collected before COVID-19 vaccination. CDR3 coding DNA: TGTGCCAGCAGCCAGGGACCGGAAAGTCTCCACTTT. It encodes CASSQGPESLHF.